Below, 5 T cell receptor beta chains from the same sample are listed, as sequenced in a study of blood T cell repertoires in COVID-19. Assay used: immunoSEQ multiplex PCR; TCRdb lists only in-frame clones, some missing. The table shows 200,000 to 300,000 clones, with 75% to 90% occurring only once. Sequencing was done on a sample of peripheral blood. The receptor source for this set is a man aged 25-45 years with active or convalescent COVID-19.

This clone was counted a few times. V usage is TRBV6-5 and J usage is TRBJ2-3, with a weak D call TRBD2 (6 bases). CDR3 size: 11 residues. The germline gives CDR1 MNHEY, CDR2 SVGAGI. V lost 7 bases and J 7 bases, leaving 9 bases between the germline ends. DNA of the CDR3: TGTGCCAGCACCGCGGGGTATACGCAGTATTTT. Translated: CASTAGYTQYF.

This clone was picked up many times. CDR3 sequence: CAWGSAGGTGELFF. The CDR3 coding sequence is TGTGCCTGGGGAAGCGCGGGGGGCACCGGGGAGCTGTTTTTT. The V gene is TRBV30, the J gene TRBJ2-2; TRBD2 agrees at 8 bases. The CDR3 totals 14 residues. Trimming at V came to 5 bases and at J to 4 bases, leaving 6 bases not matched to a gene. Germline loops: CDR1 GTSNPN, CDR2 SVGIG (reference sequence).

The chain's CDR3 is CASSPRGDTEAFF. CDR3 coding DNA: TGTGCCAGCAGTCCCAGGGGGGACACTGAAGCTTTCTTT. The V and J genes are TRBV2 and TRBJ1-1; 7 bases line up with TRBD1. V lost 5 bases to trimming and J lost 3 bases; unmatched junction nucleotides: 3. The germline V gene has CDR1 SNHLY and CDR2 FYNNEI. This CDR3 spans 13 amino acids.

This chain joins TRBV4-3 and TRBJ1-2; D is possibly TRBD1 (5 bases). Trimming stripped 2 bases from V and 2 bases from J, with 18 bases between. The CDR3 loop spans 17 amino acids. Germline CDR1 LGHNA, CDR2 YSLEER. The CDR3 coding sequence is TGCGCCAGCAGCCAATTCTTACGGGGGGATGAAAACTATGGCTACACCTTC. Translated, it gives CASSQFLRGDENYGYTF.

The CDR3: CASAFDRGPSETQYF. The CDR3 nucleotides read TGTGCTAGTGCTTTCGACAGGGGTCCGAGTGAGACCCAGTACTTC. This chain connects TRBV12-5 to TRBJ2-5, with 8 bases that match TRBD1. The CDR3 has 15 residues. The germline V gene has CDR1 LGHNT and CDR2 FRNRAP. Trimming cost V 7 bases and J 5 bases; bases outside gene matches: 12. Supplemented by reference TRBV12-5 and TRBJ2-5, the full variable domain reads DARVTQTPRHKVTEMGQEVTMRCQPILGHNTVFWYRQTMMQGLELLAYFRNRAPLDDSGMPKDRFSAEMPDATLATLKIQPSEPRDSAVYFCASAFDRGPSETQYFGPGTRLLVL.